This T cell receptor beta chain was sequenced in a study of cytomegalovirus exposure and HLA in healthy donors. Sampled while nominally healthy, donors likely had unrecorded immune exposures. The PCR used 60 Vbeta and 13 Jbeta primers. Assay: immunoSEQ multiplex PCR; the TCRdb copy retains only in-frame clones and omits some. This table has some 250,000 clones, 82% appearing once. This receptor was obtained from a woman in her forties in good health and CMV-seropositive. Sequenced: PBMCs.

The CDR3 region is CASSPPGLAGGEQYF. CDR3 DNA: TGTGCCAGCAGTCCCCCGGGACTAGCGGGAGGGGAGCAGTACTTC. The chain joins TRBV7-2 to TRBJ2-7, with 16 nucleotides matching TRBD2. The V gene's germline CDR1 is SGHTA and CDR2 FQGNSA. The CDR3 contains 15 residues. Trimming at V came to 6 bases and at J to 7 bases, leaving 6 bases not matched to a gene.